The clone carrying this T cell receptor (beta chain) appeared once. Its antigen is unidentified. This CDR3 contains 12 residues. With V trimmed by 6 bases and J by 5 bases, 3 bases remained unmatched. Per the germline V gene, CDR1 is DFQATT and CDR2 is SNEGSKA (reference sequence). These data are taken from a study of breast tumors, draining lymph nodes, adjacent tissues. Axillary draining lymph nodes of breast cancer patients supplied the node samples. TCRdb used MiXCR to reprocess the multiplex PCR reads, holding one entry per CDR3 protein. The sample yields about 270,000 distinct CDR3 sequences, over 25% seen once. Study-level findings and limits: Data only fit, rather than demonstrated, lymph node origin of most tumor T cells. Compared with lymph nodes, tumors were less diverse; compared with nontumor tissue, more.

This TCR was recovered from a female donor with breast cancer. Some clones in this sample may be carry-over from other donors' samples. What was sequenced was axillary lymph node tissue. The chain links TRBV20-1 to TRBJ1-2; TRBD1 matches at 10 bases. For the CDR3, the DNA is TGCAGTGCAGGACAGGGGGAATATGGCTACACCTTC. Residues: CSAGQGEYGYTF.